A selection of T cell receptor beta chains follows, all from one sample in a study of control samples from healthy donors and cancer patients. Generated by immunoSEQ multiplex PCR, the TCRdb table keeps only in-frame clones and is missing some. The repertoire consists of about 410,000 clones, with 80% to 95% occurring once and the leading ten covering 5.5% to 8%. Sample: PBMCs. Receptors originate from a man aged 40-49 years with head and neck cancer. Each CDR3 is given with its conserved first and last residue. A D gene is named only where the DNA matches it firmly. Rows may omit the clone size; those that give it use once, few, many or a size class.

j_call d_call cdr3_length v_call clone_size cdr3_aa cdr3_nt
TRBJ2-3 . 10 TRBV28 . CASSQETQYF TGTGCCAGCAGCCAAGAAACGCAGTATTTT
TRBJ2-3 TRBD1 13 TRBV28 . CASLGQVTDTQYF TGTGCCAGCCTAGGACAGGTCACAGATACGCAGTATTTT
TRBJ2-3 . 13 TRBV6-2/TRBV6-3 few CASSEIITDTQYF TGTGCCAGCAGTGAGATAATAACAGATACGCAGTATTTT
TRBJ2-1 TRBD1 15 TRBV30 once CAWSVGTGVHNEQFF TGTGCCTGGAGTGTTGGGACAGGGGTCCACAATGAGCAGTTCTTC
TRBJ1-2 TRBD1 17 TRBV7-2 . CASSFIGQGQFSYGYTF TGTGCCAGCAGCTTTATCGGACAGGGCCAATTTTCTTATGGCTACACCTTC
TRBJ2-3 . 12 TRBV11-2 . CASSSLTDTQYF TGTGCCAGCAGCTCTTTAACAGATACGCAGTATTTT
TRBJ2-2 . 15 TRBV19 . CASSIGVGSTGELFF TGTGCCAGTAGTATAGGGGTAGGGAGCACCGGGGAGCTGTTTTTT
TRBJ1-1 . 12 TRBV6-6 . CASSLLNTEAFF TGTGCCAGCAGTCTCTTGAACACTGAAGCTTTCTTT
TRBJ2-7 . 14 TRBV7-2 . CASSLDTGGYEQYF TGTGCCAGCAGCTTGGACACTGGAGGGTACGAGCAGTACTTC
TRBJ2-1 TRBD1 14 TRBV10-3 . CAISADRGSSEQFF TGTGCCATCAGTGCTGACAGGGGTTCAAGTGAGCAGTTCTTC
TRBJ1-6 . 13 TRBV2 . CASLGGQDSPLHF TGTGCCAGTCTGGGGGGGCAGGACTCACCCCTCCACTTT
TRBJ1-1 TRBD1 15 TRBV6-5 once CASSPSGTVNTEAFF TGTGCCAGCAGCCCCTCCGGGACAGTGAACACTGAAGCTTTCTTT
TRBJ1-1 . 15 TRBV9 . CASSVGTGVHTEAFF TGTGCCAGCAGCGTAGGAACGGGGGTTCACACTGAAGCTTTCTTT
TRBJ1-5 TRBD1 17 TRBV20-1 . CSASASLSTGGNQPQHF TGCAGTGCTAGTGCTTCCCTTTCAACAGGGGGCAATCAGCCCCAGCATTTT
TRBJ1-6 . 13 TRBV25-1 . CASTSTGNSPLHF TGTGCCAGCACTAGCACCGGCAATTCACCCCTCCACTTT
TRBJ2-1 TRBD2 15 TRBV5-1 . CASSVGLAGVNEQFF TGCGCCAGCAGCGTGGGACTAGCGGGAGTGAATGAGCAGTTCTTC
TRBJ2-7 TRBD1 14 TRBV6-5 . CASRQTGIPYEQYF TGTGCCAGCAGACAGACAGGGATCCCCTACGAGCAGTACTTC
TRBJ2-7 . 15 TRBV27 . CASSFFRDNSYEQYF TGTGCCAGCAGTTTCTTCCGGGACAACTCCTACGAGCAGTACTTC
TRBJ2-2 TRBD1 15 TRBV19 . CASTPGQGVTGELFF TGTGCCAGTACTCCGGGACAGGGGGTCACCGGGGAGCTGTTTTTT
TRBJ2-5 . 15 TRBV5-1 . CASSAPESSVETQYF TGCGCCAGCAGCGCCCCGGAGTCCTCGGTGGAGACCCAGTACTTC
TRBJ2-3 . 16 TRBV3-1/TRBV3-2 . CASSYLRDGGTDTQYF TGTGCCAGCAGCTATCTCCGGGACGGCGGTACAGATACGCAGTATTTT
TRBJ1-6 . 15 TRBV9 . CASSVATGNPSPLHF TGTGCCAGCAGCGTAGCTACAGGGAACCCTTCACCCCTCCACTTT
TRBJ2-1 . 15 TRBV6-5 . CASSFDWDGYNEQFF TGTGCCAGCAGCTTTGACTGGGATGGCTACAATGAGCAGTTCTTC
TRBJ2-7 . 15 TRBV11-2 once CASSLDVVSSYEQYF TGTGCCAGCAGCTTAGATGTGGTTAGCTCCTACGAGCAGTACTTC
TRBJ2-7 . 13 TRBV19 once CASSMRTSYEQYF TGTGCCAGTAGTATGAGGACATCTTACGAGCAGTACTTC
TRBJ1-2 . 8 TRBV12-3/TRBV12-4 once CASTLPRF TGTGCCAGCACCCTACCCCGCTTC
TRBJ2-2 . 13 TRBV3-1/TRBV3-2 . CASSRTKTGELFF TGTGCCAGCAGCCGGACAAAGACCGGGGAGCTGTTTTTT
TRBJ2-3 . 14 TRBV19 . CASTTQSFTDTQYF TGTGCCAGTACCACCCAGAGTTTCACAGATACGCAGTATTTT
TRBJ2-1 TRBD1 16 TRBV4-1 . CASSQDKGQGHDEQFF TGCGCCAGCAGCCAAGATAAGGGACAGGGTCACGATGAGCAGTTCTTC
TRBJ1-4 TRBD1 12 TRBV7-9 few CATQGGNEKLFF TGTGCCACCCAGGGGGGAAATGAAAAACTGTTTTTT
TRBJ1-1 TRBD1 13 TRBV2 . CASRDRALTEAFF TGTGCCAGCCGAGACAGGGCGCTGACTGAAGCTTTCTTT
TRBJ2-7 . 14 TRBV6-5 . CASSRGTVPYEQYF TGTGCCAGCAGTCGGGGGACAGTACCCTACGAGCAGTACTTC
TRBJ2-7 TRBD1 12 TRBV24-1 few CATGTAEGEQYF TGTGCCACAGGGACAGCTGAGGGGGAGCAGTACTTC
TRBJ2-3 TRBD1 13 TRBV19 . CASSMGGQGFRYF TGTGCCAGTAGTATGGGAGGACAGGGCTTTCGGTATTTT
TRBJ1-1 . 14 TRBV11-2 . CASSLRGMNTEAFF TGTGCCAGCAGCTTAAGGGGCATGAACACTGAAGCTTTCTTT
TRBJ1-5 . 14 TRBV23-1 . CASSQVGDGQPQHF TGCGCCAGCAGTCAAGTCGGGGATGGTCAGCCCCAGCATTTT
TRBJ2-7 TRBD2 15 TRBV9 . CASSVAASGNYEQYF TGTGCCAGCAGCGTAGCGGCTAGCGGGAACTACGAGCAGTACTTC
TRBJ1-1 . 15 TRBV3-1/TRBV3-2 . CASSQDPTGRTEAFF TGTGCCAGCAGCCAAGATCCCACAGGGCGCACTGAAGCTTTCTTT
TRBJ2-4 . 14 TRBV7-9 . CASSLGEAKNIQYF TGTGCCAGCAGCTTGGGTGAAGCCAAAAACATTCAGTACTTC
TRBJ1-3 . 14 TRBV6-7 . CASKMASSGNTIYF TGTGCCAGCAAGATGGCCAGCTCTGGAAACACCATATATTTT
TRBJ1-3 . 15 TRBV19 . CASKATDSSGNTIYF TGTGCCAGTAAAGCTACCGACAGCTCTGGAAACACCATATATTTT
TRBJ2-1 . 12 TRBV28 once CASRTLPNEQFF TGTGCCAGCAGAACTCTCCCAAATGAGCAGTTCTTC
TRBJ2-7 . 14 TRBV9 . CASSVGSTSYEQYF TGTGCCAGCAGCGTAGGCTCGACTTCCTACGAGCAGTACTTC
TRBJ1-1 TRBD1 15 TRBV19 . CASSPRGTGDAEAFF TGTGCCAGTAGTCCGCGAGGGACAGGGGATGCTGAAGCTTTCTTT
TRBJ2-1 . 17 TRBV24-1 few CATSDLTGTGIVNEQFF TGTGCCACCAGTGATTTGACCGGGACTGGCATAGTTAATGAGCAGTTCTTC
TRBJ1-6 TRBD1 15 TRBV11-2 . CASRRWDRGSSPLHF TGTGCCAGCCGTCGATGGGACAGGGGCTCTTCACCCCTCCACTTT